The clone carrying this TCR beta chain was counted ten times or more. Its specificity is unknown. The entry originates in a study of T-cell memory formation after mild COVID-19. Study-wide points: Clonal second-wave expansions that peaked on day 37 had unconfirmed SARS-CoV-2 specificity. Of the contracting clones, CD4+ ones lay mainly in CM and EM, and CD8+ ones in EMRA.

MiXCR, applied by TCRdb to the 5' RACE reads, yields one record per CDR3 protein. The sample has 13,000 to 15,000 distinct CDR3 sequences; roughly 20% are singletons. The CDR3 loop spans 15 amino acids. The V gene end was trimmed by 4 bases and the J gene end by 4 bases; junction bases not matched to a gene: 8. CDR1 and CDR2 from the germline V gene are SEHNR and FQNEAQ (reference sequence). The genes are TRBV7-9 and TRBJ1-2; TRBD1 matches 8 bases. Sequencing input: PBMCs or a T cell subset sorted from them (not recorded which). The receptor was derived from an adult woman who had mild COVID-19 (a few samples of this study predate the infection). Cell type and time point are not known. DNA for the CDR3: TGTGCCAGCAGCTACGGGACAGGAGATCTCTATGGCTACACCTTC. Translating it yields CASSYGTGDLYGYTF. Filled out from reference TRBV7-9 and TRBJ1-2, the complete variable domain reads DTGVSQNPRHKITKRGQNVTFRCDPISEHNRLYWYRQTLGQGPEFLTYFQNEAQLEKSRLLSDRFSAERPKGSFSTLEIQRTEQGDSAMYLCASSYGTGDLYGYTFGSGTRLTVV.